These T cell receptor beta chains were read from a single sample in a study of shared clonotypes between healthy human individuals. Libraries were prepared by immunoSEQ multiplex PCR; TCRdb keeps only in-frame clonotypes and omits some of them. The repertoire holds some 2,500,000 clones, approximately 94% seen once, with more than 0.35% in the top ten. The sequenced sample was naive CD4+ T cells from PBMCs. All receptors come from a young man in good health. Some clones in this sample may be carry-over from other donors' samples. The CDR3 runs from the conserved cysteine through the conserved F or W. Fields, in order: CDR3 DNA, CDR3 protein, J gene, D gene, clone size, V gene. The D gene is left open where the match is weak. A clone size is listed for some rows: how often the clone was seen (once, few, many), or a class if it is expanded.

TGTGCCAGCAGTTCCTCTAGCGGCTGGTACAATGAGCAGTTCTTC CASSSSSGWYNEQFF TRBJ2-1 TRBD2 . TRBV2
TGTGCCAGCAGTTTAGGGCTTAGCAATCAGCCCCAGCATTTT CASSLGLSNQPQHF TRBJ1-5 . . TRBV28
TGTGCCAGCAGCTCCGGTGGCAGCCCCCAGGAGCAGTACTTC CASSSGGSPQEQYF TRBJ2-7 . . TRBV28
TGCGCCAGCAGCGGGGGAGTGAGGGGTGGTGAAGCTTTCTTT CASSGGVRGGEAFF TRBJ1-1 . . TRBV5-1
TGTGCCAGCAGCCAATATTCGGGGAGTACTGAAGCTTTCTTT CASSQYSGSTEAFF TRBJ1-1 . . TRBV16
TGCGCCAGCAGCTGGGGGAAGGGATCACCCCTCCACTTT CASSWGKGSPLHF TRBJ1-6 . once TRBV5-1
TGTGCCAGCAGCCCTGGAAGGACAGGGCGCTCTGGGGCCAACGTCCTGACTTTC CASSPGRTGRSGANVLTF TRBJ2-6 TRBD1 . TRBV7-9
TGTGCCAGCAGCTTATTAGGACTAGCGGGAGGGTACAATGAGCAGTTCTTC CASSLLGLAGGYNEQFF TRBJ2-1 TRBD2 . TRBV7-2
TGTGCCAGCAGCTTAGGCGCCGGGGGCGGGGGTCAGCCCCAGCATTTT CASSLGAGGGGQPQHF TRBJ1-5 . . TRBV7-9
TGTGCCAGCAGTGACCCCGGGTCCTATGGCTACACCTTC CASSDPGSYGYTF TRBJ1-2 . few TRBV2
TGTGCCAGCAGTTTAAACAGCTATAGCAATCAGCCCCAGCATTTT CASSLNSYSNQPQHF TRBJ1-5 . . TRBV27
TGCGCCAGCAGTGAACCACTGTACGAGCAGTACTTC CASSEPLYEQYF TRBJ2-7 . . TRBV10-2
TGTGCCAGCAGCCAAGGCCCGCTGTTGGGAACTAGCACAGATACGCAGTATTTT CASSQGPLLGTSTDTQYF TRBJ2-3 . . TRBV4-2
TGTGCCAGCAGCTACACAGGGGGTGAGGGAGGCTACACCTTC CASSYTGGEGGYTF TRBJ1-2 TRBD1 . TRBV6-1
TGTGCCAGCAGTTACTCGTCCGGCAATGAGCAGTTCTTC CASSYSSGNEQFF TRBJ2-1 . . TRBV6-6
TGTGCCAGCTCACCCGACAGGGATCAGCCCCAGCATTTT CASSPDRDQPQHF TRBJ1-5 TRBD1 . TRBV18
TGTGCCAGCAGCGTAGTATATTTAGCTAACACTGAAGCTTTCTTT CASSVVYLANTEAFF TRBJ1-1 . . TRBV9
TGTGCCAGCAGCGTCCGGGGCAAAACTTGGGGCACAGATACGCAGTATTTT CASSVRGKTWGTDTQYF TRBJ2-3 . . TRBV9
TGTGCCAGCAGTCAGGGTTTTTGGAGCGGCTACACCTTC CASSQGFWSGYTF TRBJ1-2 . . TRBV6-5
TGCAGCACCCGAGGGGATCCATCCGACGAGCAGTACTTC CSTRGDPSDEQYF TRBJ2-7 . . TRBV29-1
TGTGCCAGCAGCCCGGGACTAATCTGGCCAGATACGCAGTATTTT CASSPGLIWPDTQYF TRBJ2-3 TRBD2 once TRBV5-6
TGTGCCAGCAGTGGGGGGACTAGCGGGGCTTACAATGAGCAGTTCTTC CASSGGTSGAYNEQFF TRBJ2-1 TRBD2 . TRBV2
TGCGCCAGCAGCTTGGAGTCATCTGGGGCCAACGTCCTGACTTTC CASSLESSGANVLTF TRBJ2-6 . . TRBV5-1
TGTGGGGCTGGAACGCTCTACGAGCAGTACTTC CGAGTLYEQYF TRBJ2-7 . . TRBV28
TGTGCCAGCACTCAATCCCGACAGCCCGGGAGTGCCCGTAGGACTGAAGCTTTCTTT CASTQSRQPGSARRTEAFF TRBJ1-1 . . TRBV27
TGCGCCAGCAGCCCAACAGCATCTAACTATGGCTACACCTTC CASSPTASNYGYTF TRBJ1-2 . . TRBV5-1
TGTGCCAGCAGCCCACGGACACCTTCTGGAAACACCATATATTTT CASSPRTPSGNTIYF TRBJ1-3 . once TRBV7-8
TGTGGAGGCGGTCGGGGCTACGAGCAATACTTC CGGGRGYEQYF TRBJ2-7 . . TRBV30
TGCGCCAGCAGCCAAGAGGCGGTGGAGGAGACCCAGTACTTC CASSQEAVEETQYF TRBJ2-5 . . TRBV4-3
TGTGCCACCTCCGTCAGGGGATCCTCCGGGGAGCTGTTTTTT CATSVRGSSGELFF TRBJ2-2 . once TRBV19
TGTGCCAGCAGCACCGGGACAGGGGCCTACGAGCAGTACTTC CASSTGTGAYEQYF TRBJ2-7 TRBD1 . TRBV11-3
TGTGCCAGCAGCTTAATGGGACTAGCGGGAGAGACCCAGTACTTC CASSLMGLAGETQYF TRBJ2-5 TRBD2 . TRBV7-3
TGCGCCAGCAGCGGGGGGGATGGAAAACTGTTTTTT CASSGGDGKLFF TRBJ1-4 . few TRBV4-1
TGTGCCAGCAGTTGGGGAGCAGATACGCAGTATTTT CASSWGADTQYF TRBJ2-3 . once TRBV6-5
TGTGCCAGCAGCCAAGGGGGAGCGGGAGGGATCTACAATGAGCAGTTCTTC CASSQGGAGGIYNEQFF TRBJ2-1 TRBD2 . TRBV28
TGCGCCAGCAGCCAAGATTCTTCAGGACGCTCTGGGGCCAACGTCCTGACTTTC CASSQDSSGRSGANVLTF TRBJ2-6 . . TRBV4-1
TGCGCCAGCAGCCAGGACGAGCTCACCACCTACAATGAGCAGTTCTTC CASSQDELTTYNEQFF TRBJ2-1 . . TRBV4-3
TGTGCCAGCAGCTTTGAGGGAGAGTCCGATTGGGTTACCTACGAGCAGTACTTC CASSFEGESDWVTYEQYF TRBJ2-7 . . TRBV21-1
TGCAGTGCTAGTCGGACCTATGGCTACACCTTC CSASRTYGYTF TRBJ1-2 . . TRBV20-1
TGTGCCAGCAGCCAAGGGACCCACCGTCAAGAGACCCAGTACTTC CASSQGTHRQETQYF TRBJ2-5 . . TRBV14
TGTGCCAGTAGTTCGACGCCAGGGAGGCGGGCAGACTCCTACGAGCAGTACTTC CASSSTPGRRADSYEQYF TRBJ2-7 . once TRBV19
TGCGCCAGCAGCCTGACGGGGAACACTGAAGCTTTCTTT CASSLTGNTEAFF TRBJ1-1 . . TRBV5-1
TGTGCCAGCAGCCAAGGAGGACCCTATGGCTACACCTTC CASSQGGPYGYTF TRBJ1-2 . . TRBV14
TGTGCCAGCAGGCAACAGGGGGCCTTTGACGGCTACACCTTC CASRQQGAFDGYTF TRBJ1-2 TRBD1 . TRBV7-2
TGCGCCAGCAGCTCGCCAACTAGCGGGAGGGCTTACGAGCAGTACTTC CASSSPTSGRAYEQYF TRBJ2-7 TRBD2 . TRBV5-1
TGTGCCAGCAGTTACTCCCGGACAGGGGGCCAAGCTTTCTTT CASSYSRTGGQAFF TRBJ1-1 TRBD1 . TRBV6-6
TGCGCCAGCAGCTTGGAGCTAGACTACAATGAGCAGTTCTTC CASSLELDYNEQFF TRBJ2-1 . . TRBV5-1
TGTGCCAGCATTGGGCAGACAGGGCCCTACGAGCAGTACTTC CASIGQTGPYEQYF TRBJ2-7 TRBD1 . TRBV28
TGTGCCAGCAGCCCTTGGGGGCCCGGTTCAGGGGAGACCCAGTACTTC CASSPWGPGSGETQYF TRBJ2-5 . . TRBV9
TGTGCCAGCTCACCCCCGGCAAGGTCCTACAATGAGCAGTTCTTC CASSPPARSYNEQFF TRBJ2-1 . . TRBV18